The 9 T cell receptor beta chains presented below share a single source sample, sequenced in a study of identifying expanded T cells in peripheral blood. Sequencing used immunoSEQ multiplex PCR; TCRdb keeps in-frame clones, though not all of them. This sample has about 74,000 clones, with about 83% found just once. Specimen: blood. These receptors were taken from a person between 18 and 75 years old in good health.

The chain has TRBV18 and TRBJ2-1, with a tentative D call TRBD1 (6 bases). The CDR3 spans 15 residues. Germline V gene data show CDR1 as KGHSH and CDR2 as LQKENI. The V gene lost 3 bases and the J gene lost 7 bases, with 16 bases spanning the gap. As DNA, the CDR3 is TGTGCCAGCTCACCTAACAGGGCCCCGGGGAATGAGCAGTTCTTC. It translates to CASSPNRAPGNEQFF.

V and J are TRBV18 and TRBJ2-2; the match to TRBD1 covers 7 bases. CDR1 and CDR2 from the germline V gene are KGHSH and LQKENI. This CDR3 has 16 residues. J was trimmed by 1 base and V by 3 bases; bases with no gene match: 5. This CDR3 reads CASSPRQGMNTGELFF. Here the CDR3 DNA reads TGTGCCAGCTCACCCCGACAGGGAATGAACACCGGGGAGCTGTTTTTT.

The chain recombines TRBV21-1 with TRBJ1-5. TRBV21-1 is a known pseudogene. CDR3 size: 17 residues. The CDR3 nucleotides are TGTGCCAGCAGCAAAGGGGGGGAACAGGGTGGCAATCAGCCCCAGCATTTT. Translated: CASSKGGEQGGNQPQHF.

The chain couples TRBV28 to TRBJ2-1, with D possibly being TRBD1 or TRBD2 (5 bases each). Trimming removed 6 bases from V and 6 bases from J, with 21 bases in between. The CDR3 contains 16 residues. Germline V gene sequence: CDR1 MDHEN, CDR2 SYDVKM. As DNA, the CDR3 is TGTGCCAGCAGCCCCTTGGGGGAGCTAGGACTCAATGAGCAGTTCTTC. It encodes CASSPLGELGLNEQFF.

DNA for the CDR3: TGTGCCAGCAGTCCAGTGACAGGTAGCACAGATACGCAGTATTTT. It translates to CASSPVTGSTDTQYF. The chain links TRBV7-3 to TRBJ2-3; weak D call: TRBD1 (6 bases). CDR3 length equals 15 residues. CDR1 and CDR2 (germline): SGHTA, FQGTGA. V dropped 6 bases and J dropped 0 bases, with 13 bases sitting between them.

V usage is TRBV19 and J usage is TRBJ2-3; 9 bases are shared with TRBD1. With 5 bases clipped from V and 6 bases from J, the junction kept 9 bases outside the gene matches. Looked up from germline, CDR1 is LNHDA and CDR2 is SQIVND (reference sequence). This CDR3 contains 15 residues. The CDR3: CASSQSGTGSDTQYF. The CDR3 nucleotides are TGTGCCAGTAGTCAATCCGGGACAGGGTCTGATACGCAGTATTTT.

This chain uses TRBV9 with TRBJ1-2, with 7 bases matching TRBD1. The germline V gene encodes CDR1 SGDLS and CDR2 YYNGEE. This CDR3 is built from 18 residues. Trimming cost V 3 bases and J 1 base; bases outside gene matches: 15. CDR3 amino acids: CASSARGEVTDFNYGYTF. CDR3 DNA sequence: TGTGCCAGCAGCGCCAGGGGGGAGGTAACAGATTTTAACTATGGCTACACCTTC.

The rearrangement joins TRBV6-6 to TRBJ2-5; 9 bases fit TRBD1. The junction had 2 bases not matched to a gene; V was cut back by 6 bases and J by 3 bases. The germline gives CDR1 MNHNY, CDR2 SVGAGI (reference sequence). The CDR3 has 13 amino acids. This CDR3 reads CASRRTGEETQYF. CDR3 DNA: TGTGCCAGCAGAAGGACAGGGGAAGAGACCCAGTACTTC.

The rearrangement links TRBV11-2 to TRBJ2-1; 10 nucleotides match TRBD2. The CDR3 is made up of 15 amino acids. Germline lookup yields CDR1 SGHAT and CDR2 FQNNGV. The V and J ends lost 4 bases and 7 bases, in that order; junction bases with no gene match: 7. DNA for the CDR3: TGTGCCAGCAGCTCAAGACTAGCGGGTCGTAATGAGCAGTTCTTC. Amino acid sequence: CASSSRLAGRNEQFF.